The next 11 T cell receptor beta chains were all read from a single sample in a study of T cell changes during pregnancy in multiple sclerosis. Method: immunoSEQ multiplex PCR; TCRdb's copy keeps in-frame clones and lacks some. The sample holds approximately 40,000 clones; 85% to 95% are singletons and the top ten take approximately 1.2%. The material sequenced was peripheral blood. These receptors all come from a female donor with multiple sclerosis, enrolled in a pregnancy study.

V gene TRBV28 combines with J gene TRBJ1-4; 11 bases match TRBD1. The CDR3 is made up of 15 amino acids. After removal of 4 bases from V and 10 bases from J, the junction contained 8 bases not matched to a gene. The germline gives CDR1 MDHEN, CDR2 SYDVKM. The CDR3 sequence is CASSSRDRGYGKLFF. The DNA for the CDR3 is TGTGCCAGCAGTTCCCGGGACAGGGGGTATGGAAAACTGTTTTTT.

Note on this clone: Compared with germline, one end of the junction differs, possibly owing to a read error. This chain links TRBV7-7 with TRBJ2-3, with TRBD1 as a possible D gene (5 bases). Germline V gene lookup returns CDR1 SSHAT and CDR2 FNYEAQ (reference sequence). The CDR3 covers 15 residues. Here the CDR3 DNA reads TGTGCTAGCAGCTTAGGGGTGGGTAGCACAGATACGCAGTATTTT. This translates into CASSLGVGSTDTQYF.

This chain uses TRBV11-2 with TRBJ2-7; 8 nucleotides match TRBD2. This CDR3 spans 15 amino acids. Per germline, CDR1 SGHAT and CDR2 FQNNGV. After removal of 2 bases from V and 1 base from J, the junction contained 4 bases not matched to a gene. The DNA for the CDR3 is TGTGCCAGCAGCTTATATACGGGAGGGTCCTACGAGCAGTACTTC. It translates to CASSLYTGGSYEQYF. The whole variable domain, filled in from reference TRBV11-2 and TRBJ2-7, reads EAGVAQSPRYKIIEKRQSVAFWCNPISGHATLYWYQQILGQGPKLLIQFQNNGVVDDSQLPKDRFSAERLKGVDSTLKIQPAKLEDSAVYLCASSLYTGGSYEQYFGPGTRLTVT.

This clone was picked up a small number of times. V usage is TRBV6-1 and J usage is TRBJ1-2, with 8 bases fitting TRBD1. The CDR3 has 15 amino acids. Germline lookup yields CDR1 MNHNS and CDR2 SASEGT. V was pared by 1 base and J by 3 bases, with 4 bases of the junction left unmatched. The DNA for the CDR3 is TGTGCCAGCAGTGAAGGCAGGGGGCATGACTATGGCTACACCTTC. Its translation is CASSEGRGHDYGYTF.

The CDR3 reads CASVRGGSYEQYF. The CDR3 DNA reads as TGTGCCAGCGTCCGCGGAGGCTCCTACGAGCAGTACTTC. The chain has TRBV28 and TRBJ2-7; D might be TRBD2 (5 bases). Germline lookup yields CDR1 MDHEN and CDR2 SYDVKM. Trimming shortened V by 8 bases and J by 0 bases, and 11 bases separated the two germline ends. The CDR3 totals 13 residues.

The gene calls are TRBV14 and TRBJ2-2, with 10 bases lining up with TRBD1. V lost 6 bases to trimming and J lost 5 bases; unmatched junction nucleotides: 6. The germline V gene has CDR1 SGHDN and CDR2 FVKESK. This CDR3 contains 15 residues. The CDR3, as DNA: TGTGCCAGCAGAGTTTGGGGACAGGGGACCGGGGAGCTGTTTTTT. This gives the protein CASRVWGQGTGELFF. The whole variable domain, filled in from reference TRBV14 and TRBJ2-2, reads EAGVTQFPSHSVIEKGQTVTLRCDPISGHDNLYWYRRVMGKEIKFLLHFVKESKQDESGMPNNRFLAERTGGTYSTLKVQPAELEDSGVYFCASRVWGQGTGELFFGEGSRLTVL.

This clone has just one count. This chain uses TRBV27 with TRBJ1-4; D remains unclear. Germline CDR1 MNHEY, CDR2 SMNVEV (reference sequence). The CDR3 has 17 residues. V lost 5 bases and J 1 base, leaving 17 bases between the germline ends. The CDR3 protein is CASSLNPLLGTNEKLFF. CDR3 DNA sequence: TGTGCCAGCAGTCTCAACCCTTTACTGGGAACTAATGAAAAACTGTTTTTT.

The CDR3 loop reads CASSKGGLANTGELFF. CDR3 sequence (DNA): TGTGCCAGTAGTAAAGGGGGACTAGCGAACACCGGGGAGCTGTTTTTT. The genes are TRBV19 and TRBJ2-2; 8 positions match TRBD2. Germline CDR1 and CDR2: LNHDA and SQIVND (reference sequence). Trimming took 4 bases from V and 0 from J; bases not matched to a gene: 4. There are 16 residues in the CDR3.

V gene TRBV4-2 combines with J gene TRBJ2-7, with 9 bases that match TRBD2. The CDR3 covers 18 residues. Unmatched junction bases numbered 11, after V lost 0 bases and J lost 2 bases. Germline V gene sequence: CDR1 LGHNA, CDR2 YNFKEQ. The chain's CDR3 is CASSQDGLGAGGPYEQYF. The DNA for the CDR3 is TGTGCCAGCAGCCAAGACGGGTTGGGAGCGGGAGGACCCTACGAGCAGTACTTC.

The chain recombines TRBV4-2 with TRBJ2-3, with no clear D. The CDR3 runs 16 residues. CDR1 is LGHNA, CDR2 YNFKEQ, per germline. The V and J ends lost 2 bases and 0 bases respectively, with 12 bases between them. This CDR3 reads CASSQYPVGSTDTQYF. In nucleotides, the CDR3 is TGTGCCAGCAGCCAATACCCCGTTGGGAGCACAGATACGCAGTATTTT.

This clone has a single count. In nucleotides, the CDR3 is TGTGCCAGCAGGAGCGGGAGTAGCACAGATACGCAGTATTTT. Encoded protein: CASRSGSSTDTQYF. V is TRBV11-3 and J is TRBJ2-3; 8 bases agree with TRBD2. CDR1 is SGHNT, CDR2 YENEEA, per germline. V dropped 6 bases and J dropped 0; count of bases not matched to a gene: 2. CDR3 length: 14 residues. The whole variable domain, remainder taken from reference TRBV11-3 and TRBJ2-3, is EAGVVQSPRYKIIEKKQPVAFWCNPISGHNTLYWYLQNLGQGPELLIRYENEEAVDDSQLPKDRFSAERLKGVDSTLKIQPAELGDSAVYLCASRSGSSTDTQYFGPGTRLTVL.